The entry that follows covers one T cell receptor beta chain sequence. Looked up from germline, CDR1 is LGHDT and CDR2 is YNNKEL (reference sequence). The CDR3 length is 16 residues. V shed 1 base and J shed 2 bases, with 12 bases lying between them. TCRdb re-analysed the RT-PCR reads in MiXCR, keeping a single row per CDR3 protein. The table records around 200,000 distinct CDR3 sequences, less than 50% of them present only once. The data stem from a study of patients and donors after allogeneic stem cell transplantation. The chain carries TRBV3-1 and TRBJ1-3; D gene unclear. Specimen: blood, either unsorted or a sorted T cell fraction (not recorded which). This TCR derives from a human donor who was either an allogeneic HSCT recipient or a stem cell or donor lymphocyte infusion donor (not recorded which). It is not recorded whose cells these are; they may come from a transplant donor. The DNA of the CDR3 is TGTGCCAGCAGCCAAGCGGGCAGCTCGGCTGGAAACACCATATATTTT. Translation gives CASSQAGSSAGNTIYF.